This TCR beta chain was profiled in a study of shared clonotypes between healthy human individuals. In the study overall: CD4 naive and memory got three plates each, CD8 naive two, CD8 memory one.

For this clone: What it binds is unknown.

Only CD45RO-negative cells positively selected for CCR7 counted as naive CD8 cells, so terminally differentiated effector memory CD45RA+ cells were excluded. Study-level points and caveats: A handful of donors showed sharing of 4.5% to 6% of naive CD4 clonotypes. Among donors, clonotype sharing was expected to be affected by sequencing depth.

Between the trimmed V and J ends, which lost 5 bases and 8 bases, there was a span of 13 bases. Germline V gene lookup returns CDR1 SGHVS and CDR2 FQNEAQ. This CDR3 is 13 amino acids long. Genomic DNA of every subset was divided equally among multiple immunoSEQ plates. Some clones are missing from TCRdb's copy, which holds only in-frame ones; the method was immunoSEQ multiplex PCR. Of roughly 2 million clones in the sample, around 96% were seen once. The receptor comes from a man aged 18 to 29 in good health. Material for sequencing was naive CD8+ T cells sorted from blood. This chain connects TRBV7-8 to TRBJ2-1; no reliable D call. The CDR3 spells CASSPPLVDEQFF. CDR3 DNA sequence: TGTGCCAGCAGCCCGCCGTTGGTAGATGAGCAGTTCTTC.